These 25 T cell receptor beta chains were sequenced from one sample in a study of blood T cell repertoires in COVID-19. This table comes from immunoSEQ multiplex PCR, and its TCRdb copy is limited to in-frame clones, with some not included. This sample carries about 40,000 clones, approximately 83% of them seen once, and the ten largest clones take about 2.5%. Specimen: peripheral blood. These receptors all come from a woman between 55 and 75 years old with acute or convalescent COVID-19.

The genes are TRBV6-1 and TRBJ1-5; possible D gene TRBD1, 5 bases. Deletions cut 3 bases from V and 6 bases from J, with 15 bases between. Germline assignment: CDR1 MNHNS and CDR2 SASEGT. The CDR3 length is 15 residues. CDR3 residues: CASSDGGGGIQPQHF. The CDR3 DNA is TGTGCCAGCAGTGACGGGGGGGGAGGCATTCAGCCCCAGCATTTT.

This chain links TRBV5-1 with TRBJ1-1; the D gene is possibly TRBD1 (6 bases). In germline, CDR1 is SGHRS, CDR2 YFSETQ. Trimming cost V 1 base and J 0 bases, with 10 bases left between them. The CDR3 runs 15 residues. The CDR3 DNA reads as TGCGCCAGCAGCTTGCGCCAGGGGATGAACACTGAAGCTTTCTTT. Its protein is CASSLRQGMNTEAFF.

The chain combines TRBV6-6 with TRBJ2-1; D unclear. The CDR3 spans 11 residues. CDR1 MNHNY and CDR2 SVGAGI come from the germline V gene (reference sequence). V was pared by 5 bases and J by 5 bases, with 4 bases between. Here the CDR3 DNA reads TGTGCCAGCAGTCACAACAATGAGCAGTTCTTC. Its protein is CASSHNNEQFF.

V and J are TRBV4-1 and TRBJ1-2; D is ambiguous. The CDR3 contains 15 residues. The germline V gene encodes CDR1 MGHRA and CDR2 YSYEKL. The V gene lost 0 bases and the J gene lost 8 bases, with 16 bases spanning the gap. The CDR3 DNA is TGCGCCAGCAGCCAAGATCCCGGGAGTACCTGGGGCTACACCTTC. Its protein is CASSQDPGSTWGYTF.

The rearrangement joins TRBV18 to TRBJ1-2, with TRBD1 matching over 7 bases. The V gene end was trimmed by 4 bases and the J gene end by 0 bases; junction bases not matched to a gene: 8. This CDR3 is 16 amino acids long. Germline values: CDR1 KGHSH, CDR2 LQKENI. CDR3: CASSRDFGTANYGYTF. CDR3 DNA sequence: TGTGCCAGCTCACGAGATTTCGGGACAGCTAACTATGGCTACACCTTC.

This clone was observed a single time. The chain joins TRBV7-6 to TRBJ2-1; 9 bases match TRBD2. With V trimmed by 2 bases and J by 6 bases, 11 bases remained unmatched. This CDR3 is 17 amino acids long. Germline V CDR1 and CDR2: SGHVS, FNYEAQ. DNA of the CDR3: TGTGCCAGCAGCTTACGACTATGGGCGGGAGGGCTCAATGAGCAGTTCTTC. It specifies CASSLRLWAGGLNEQFF.

The gene calls are TRBV6-5 and TRBJ1-3; 8 nucleotides line up with TRBD1. The V gene end was trimmed by 8 bases and the J gene end by 2 bases; junction bases not matched to a gene: 2. Germline CDR1 is MNHEY and CDR2 is SVGAGI. The CDR3 loop spans 13 amino acids. The CDR3 here is CASETGAGNTIYF. CDR3 nucleotides: TGTGCCAGCGAGACAGGGGCTGGAAACACCATATATTTT.

V gene TRBV18 combines with J gene TRBJ2-2; perhaps TRBD1 as D (5 bases). Germline V lookup: CDR1 KGHSH, CDR2 LQKENI. The CDR3 consists of 16 residues. V was shortened by 3 bases and J by 1 base, with 12 bases between the two germline ends. CDR3 protein: CASSPFLTGNTGELFF. The CDR3 nucleotides read TGTGCCAGCTCACCGTTCCTAACAGGGAACACCGGGGAGCTGTTTTTT.

The CDR3 DNA reads as TGCGCCAGCAGCCAACTGAGGGGCCAGGGGGGCTACACCTTC. Encoded protein: CASSQLRGQGGYTF. V and J are TRBV4-1 and TRBJ1-2; a weak D match, TRBD1 (6 bases). Germline V CDR1 and CDR2: MGHRA, YSYEKL. Trimming took off 2 bases at V and 8 bases at J, with 15 bases between the two ends. The CDR3 is 14 residues long.

J is TRBJ1-5 and V is TRBV2; D ambiguous. The CDR3 loop spans 13 amino acids. CDR1 and CDR2 (germline): SNHLY, FYNNEI. The germline V and J ends were trimmed by 6 bases and 3 bases, with 9 bases remaining between them. CDR3 sequence reads: CASRAEANQPQHF. The DNA of the CDR3 is TGTGCCAGCAGGGCAGAGGCCAATCAGCCCCAGCATTTT.

V usage is TRBV4-2 and J usage is TRBJ1-1; D is perhaps TRBD1 (6 bases). In germline, CDR1 is LGHNA, CDR2 YNFKEQ. V shed 0 bases and J shed 7 bases, with 15 bases lying between them. The CDR3 length is 15 residues. The CDR3 DNA sequence: TGTGCCAGCAGCCAAGATGAACAGGGCTTTCGTGAAGCTTTCTTT. This gives the protein CASSQDEQGFREAFF.

J is TRBJ2-5 and V is TRBV7-2; D unresolved. Trimming stripped 4 bases from V and 8 bases from J, with 8 bases between. The CDR3 loop spans 11 amino acids. Germline lookup yields CDR1 SGHTA and CDR2 FQGNSA. CDR3 residues: CASSSAGTQYF. The CDR3 DNA reads TGTGCCAGCAGCTCGGCAGGTACCCAGTACTTC.

The chain joins TRBV7-6 to TRBJ2-7; 9 bases line up with TRBD1. Germline loops: CDR1 SGHVS, CDR2 FNYEAQ. The CDR3 runs to 14 residues. J was trimmed by 5 bases and V by 5 bases; bases with no gene match: 7. This CDR3 is CASSTRDRVHEQYF. The CDR3 DNA follows: TGTGCCAGCAGCACCCGGGACAGGGTACACGAGCAGTACTTC.

This chain links TRBV7-8 with TRBJ2-3; the D is unclear. There are 12 residues in the CDR3. Per germline, CDR1 SGHVS and CDR2 FQNEAQ. Trimming pared 3 bases from V and 4 bases from J, leaving 5 bases between. The CDR3 bases are TGTGCCAGCAGCTTCATCCCAGATACGCAGTATTTT. It specifies CASSFIPDTQYF.

The chain couples TRBV30 to TRBJ2-3, with D tentatively TRBD2 (6 bases). Germline-derived CDR1 and CDR2 are GTSNPN and SVGIG (reference sequence). Trimming cost V 5 bases and J 2 bases, with 14 bases left between them. The CDR3 length is 14 residues. CDR3 region: CAWGTGTVTDTQYF. As DNA, the CDR3 is TGTGCCTGGGGGACCGGGACTGTCACAGATACGCAGTATTTT.

This chain uses TRBV19 with TRBJ2-7; TRBD2 aligns across 8 bases. The J segment lost 3 bases and the V segment lost 6 bases, leaving 13 bases of the junction unmatched. The germline V gene has CDR1 LNHDA and CDR2 SQIVND (reference sequence). This CDR3 comprises 16 residues. The CDR3 loop is CASSRKTAGTSYEQYF. The CDR3 region has the DNA TGTGCCAGTAGCCGGAAAACAGCCGGGACTAGCTACGAGCAGTACTTC.

This chain uses TRBV2 with TRBJ2-6; D gene uncertain. V shed 4 bases and J shed 0 bases, with 7 bases lying between them. CDR3 length: 15 residues. CDR1 and CDR2 (germline): SNHLY, FYNNEI. The CDR3 DNA sequence: TGTGCCAGCAGTGTGAGAAACTCTGGGGCCAACGTCCTGACTTTC. Translation: CASSVRNSGANVLTF.

The chain employs TRBV12-3 or TRBV12-4 and TRBJ2-3; D is undetermined. The V and J ends lost 6 bases and 2 bases respectively, with 9 bases between them. The CDR3 sequence is 13 residues long. CDR3 residues: CASSPWATDTQYF. CDR3 nucleotides: TGTGCCAGCAGCCCGTGGGCCACAGATACGCAGTATTTT.

The V and J genes are TRBV14 and TRBJ2-7; no firm D call. Trimming pared 1 base from V and 0 bases from J, leaving 13 bases between. Germline V CDR1 and CDR2: SGHDN, FVKESK. There are 16 residues in the CDR3. CDR3 in DNA: TGTGCCAGCAGCCAAGGATTGACTGCGAGCTCCTACGAGCAGTACTTC. This gives the protein CASSQGLTASSYEQYF.

The rearrangement links TRBV27 to TRBJ1-2; TRBD1 matches at 8 bases. Per germline, CDR1 MNHEY and CDR2 SMNVEV (reference sequence). This CDR3 spans 15 amino acids. J gave up 1 base and V 6 bases, and 7 bases lay outside the gene matches. The CDR3 bases are TGTGCCAGCAGACTAAGACAGGGGTATAACTATGGCTACACCTTC. Translated: CASRLRQGYNYGYTF.

The chain uses TRBV18 and TRBJ2-3; maybe TRBD1 (5 bases). Germline CDR1 KGHSH, CDR2 LQKENI. This CDR3 contains 16 residues. Trimming cost V 0 bases and J 3 bases, with 13 bases left between them. In nucleotides, the CDR3 is TGTGCCAGCTCACCACCGGCAGGGCTTGGTACAGATACGCAGTATTTT. Its protein product is CASSPPAGLGTDTQYF. The variable domain in full, with the rest retrieved from reference TRBV18 and TRBJ2-3, is NAGVMQNPRHLVRRRGQEARLRCSPMKGHSHVYWYRQLPEEGLKFMVYLQKENIIDESGMPKERFSAEFPKEGPSILRIQQVVRGDSAAYFCASSPPAGLGTDTQYFGPGTRLTVL.

This rearrangement joins TRBV6-1 to TRBJ1-2, with D perhaps matching TRBD1 (5 bases). Trimming cost V 2 bases and J 3 bases, with 7 bases left between them. Looked up from germline, CDR1 is MNHNS and CDR2 is SASEGT. The CDR3 length is 13 residues. The CDR3 DNA is TGTGCCAGCAGTGAAAAGGGGTACTATGGCTACACCTTC. Translation gives CASSEKGYYGYTF.

This clone was counted a single time. This chain connects TRBV3-1 (or the pseudogene TRBV3-2) to TRBJ2-7; possibly TRBD1 for D (5 bases). Germline CDR1 reads LGHDT; CDR2 reads YNNKEL (reference sequence). This CDR3 region has 13 residues. The V end was cut by 5 bases, the J end by 2 bases, with 10 bases between. In DNA form, the CDR3 reads TGTGCCAGCAGCAATGGACATACCTACGAGCAGTACTTC. Translated: CASSNGHTYEQYF.

J is TRBJ2-3 and V is TRBV10-1; perhaps TRBD1 as D (6 bases). Germline V gene data show CDR1 as WNHNN and CDR2 as SYGVQD (reference sequence). This CDR3 has 14 amino acids. V dropped 6 bases and J dropped 5 bases, with 15 bases sitting between them. CDR3 residues: CASSLGGIGDTQYF. CDR3 coding DNA: TGCGCCAGCAGCCTAGGGGGTATAGGAGATACGCAGTATTTT.

This chain connects TRBV13 to TRBJ2-1; unclear D gene. Trimming took 3 bases from V and 0 from J, leaving 12 bases between them. Germline V lookup: CDR1 PRHDT, CDR2 FYEKMQ (reference sequence). This CDR3 region has 16 residues. The CDR3 loop reads CASSLRRSGSYNEQFF. The CDR3 nucleotides read TGTGCCAGCAGCTTGAGGCGATCTGGCTCCTACAATGAGCAGTTCTTC.